This entry is about one TCR beta chain. In the source study's methods: The authors estimated nucleated cell counts from reference gene primer amplification. This table comes from immunoSEQ multiplex PCR, and its TCRdb copy is limited to in-frame clones, with some not included. V and J calls plus clone size are reproduced from that table; the DNA served to infer D and trimming. The sample gives tens of thousands of clones, about four fifths of which show up once; around 7.2% is in the top ten. The germline gives CDR1 SEHNR, CDR2 FQNEAQ (reference sequence). This CDR3 comprises 19 residues. Trimming removed 5 bases from V and 1 base from J, with 21 bases in between. These data originate in a study of blood T cell repertoires in COVID-19. In the study overall: From the United States, Italy and Spain came samples of acute and convalescent COVID-19. Sources were T cells, B-cell-depleted T cells, or PBMCs; the material itself was cDNA or gDNA.

This sequence originates from a human donor in a cohort sampled during active COVID-19. The genes are TRBV7-9 and TRBJ2-6, with D possibly TRBD1 on 6 matching bases. Sequencing used peripheral blood. This chain's CDR3 is CASSKTGYPYLSGANVLTF. For the CDR3, the DNA is TGTGCCAGCAGCAAAACAGGGTATCCATACCTATCTGGGGCCAACGTCCTGACTTTC. Full variable domain (rest looked up from reference TRBV7-9 and TRBJ2-6): DTGVSQNPRHKITKRGQNVTFRCDPISEHNRLYWYRQTLGQGPEFLTYFQNEAQLEKSRLLSDRFSAERPKGSFSTLEIQRTEQGDSAMYLCASSKTGYPYLSGANVLTFGAGSRLTVL.